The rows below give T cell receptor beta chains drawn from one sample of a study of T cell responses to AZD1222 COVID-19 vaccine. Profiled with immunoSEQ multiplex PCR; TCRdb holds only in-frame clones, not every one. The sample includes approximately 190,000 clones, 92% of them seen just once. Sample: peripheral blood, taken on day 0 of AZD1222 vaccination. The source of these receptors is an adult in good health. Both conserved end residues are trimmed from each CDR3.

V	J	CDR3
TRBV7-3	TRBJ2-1	ASSLGDREAGHNEQF
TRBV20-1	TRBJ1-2	SANSLYGYT
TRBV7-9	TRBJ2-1	ASSPSRGLLAGEGSEQF
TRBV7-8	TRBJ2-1	ASSKDRGSYNEQF
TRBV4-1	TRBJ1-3	ASSQDPGAGNTIY
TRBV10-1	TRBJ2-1	ASSLFSGNEQF
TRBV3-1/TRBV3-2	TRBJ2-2	ASSQGDSGELF
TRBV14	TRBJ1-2	ASSQDPGTSWTEGYT
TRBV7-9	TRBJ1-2	ASSPPTVYGYT
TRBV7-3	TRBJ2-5	ASSPGLAGGLETQY
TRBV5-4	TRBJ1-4	ASSYREEGEKLF
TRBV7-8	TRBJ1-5	ASSPQGNGNQPQH
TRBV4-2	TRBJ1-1	ASSQEVGVNTEAF
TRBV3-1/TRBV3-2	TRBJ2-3	ASSQPPDTQY
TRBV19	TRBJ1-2	ASSISGADGYT
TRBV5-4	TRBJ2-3	ASSGTGTSGADTQY
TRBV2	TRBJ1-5	ASSRRDRGPQPQH
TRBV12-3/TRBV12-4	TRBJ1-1	ASSLEFSWASF
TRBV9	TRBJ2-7	ASSVNVWSDEQY